The rows below give T cell receptor beta chains drawn from one sample of a study of technical replicates of blood from several donors. TCRdb's table, derived via immunoSEQ multiplex PCR, lists solely in-frame clones and lacks some. The sample includes fewer than 70,000 clones, 86% of them seen just once. The specimen was PBMCs. The receptor set was obtained from a human donor in good health. Some clones in this sample may be carry-over from other donors' samples. CDR3s include the opening cysteine and the closing phenylalanine or tryptophan. Each record gives: clone size, D gene, V gene, J gene, CDR3 DNA, CDR3 protein. D genes are given only for firm matches. Size is omitted from some rows. Given values are once, few, many or a class for expanded clones.

>once|.|TRBV6-1|TRBJ1-1
TGTGCCAGCATCAGCGTCCGGGGATTGAACACTGAAGCTTTCTTT
CASISVRGLNTEAFF
>.|.|TRBV11-2|TRBJ2-1
TGTGCCAGCAGCCCGCGGCCCTACAATGAGCAGTTCTTC
CASSPRPYNEQFF
>.|.|TRBV27|TRBJ2-5
TGTGCCAGCAGTTTATCCTACAGGCCGTACCCCGGGACCCAGTACTTC
CASSLSYRPYPGTQYF
>.|TRBD2|TRBV5-1|TRBJ2-1
TGCGCCAGCTCAGCGGGAGCCCTCTACAATGAGCAGTTCTTC
CASSAGALYNEQFF
>.|.|TRBV30|TRBJ2-1
TGTGCCTGGGAGGGACTCGGGTACAATGAGCAGTTCTTC
CAWEGLGYNEQFF
>few|.|TRBV4-3|TRBJ1-1
TGCGCCAGCAGCCAGGGGGGGGGCACCACTGAAGCTTTCTTT
CASSQGGGTTEAFF
>.|TRBD1|TRBV5-6|TRBJ1-2
TGTGCCAGCCGTCTTTTACAGGGGACGGCCTATGGCTACACCTTC
CASRLLQGTAYGYTF
>once|.|TRBV5-4|TRBJ1-1
TGTGCCAGCAGCCCTCGATCCGGGAACACTGAAGCTTTCTTT
CASSPRSGNTEAFF
>.|.|TRBV7-2|TRBJ2-2
TGTGCCAGCAGCTTAGGGGTAGCTTGGGGGGAGCTGTTTTTT
CASSLGVAWGELFF
>.|TRBD2|TRBV7-8|TRBJ2-5
TGTGCCAGCAGATATAGCGGGGGGGCTGTAGAGACCCAGTACTTC
CASRYSGGAVETQYF
>.|.|TRBV19|TRBJ1-1
TGTGCCAGTACGCAGGCAGGAAGGGGGGGGCAGACTGAAGCTTTCTTT
CASTQAGRGGQTEAFF
>.|.|TRBV18|TRBJ2-5
TGTGCCAGCTCCGGTTCCGGGCAAGAGACCCAGTACTTC
CASSGSGQETQYF
>.|.|TRBV15|TRBJ1-5
TGTGCCACCAGCGACTATCTCGATAGCAATCAGCCCCAGCATTTT
CATSDYLDSNQPQHF
>.|TRBD2|TRBV5-8|TRBJ2-1
TGTGCCAGCAGTTATGGCCTAGCGGGACACAATGAGCAGTTCTTC
CASSYGLAGHNEQFF
>.|.|TRBV10-3|TRBJ1-4
TGTGCCATCAGTGAAGGCGTCGGGGGTGAAAAACTGTTTTTT
CAISEGVGGEKLFF
>.|.|TRBV11-2|TRBJ1-1
TGTGCCAGCAGCTTATTAGGGAGGGCTTTCTTT
CASSLLGRAFF
>.|.|TRBV4-1|TRBJ2-7
TGCGCCAGCAGCCAAGATAGCAGCTACGAGCAGTACTTC
CASSQDSSYEQYF
>.|TRBD2|TRBV2|TRBJ2-5
TGTGCCAGCAGCCACAGACTGGGGACTAGCGTACAGACCCAGTACTTC
CASSHRLGTSVQTQYF
>.|TRBD1|TRBV5-1|TRBJ1-2
TGCGCCAGCAGCTTGTTCACCGGGACAGGGGACGGCTACACCTTC
CASSLFTGTGDGYTF
>.|TRBD1|TRBV18|TRBJ1-2
TGTGCCAGCTCACCCCCGGGACAGTATGGCTACACCTTC
CASSPPGQYGYTF
>.|.|TRBV2|TRBJ2-7
TGTGCCAGCAGTGAATCTTGGCCCCTCGAGCAGTACTTC
CASSESWPLEQYF
>.|.|TRBV20-1|TRBJ1-2
TGCAGTGCCGACCCCCGCGGGGGCTACACCTTC
CSADPRGGYTF
>.|TRBD2|TRBV6-5|TRBJ2-2
TGTGCCAGCAGGAAGGCGGGAGGGGCAAGCGGGGAGCTGTTTTTT
CASRKAGGASGELFF
>.|.|TRBV4-2|TRBJ1-3
TGTGCCAGCAGCCAAGAAATCGCACAGCCAAGAAACACCATATATTTT
CASSQEIAQPRNTIYF
>.|.|TRBV9|TRBJ2-5
TGTGCCAGCAGCCCGAACGGAGAGACCCAGTACTTC
CASSPNGETQYF
>.|TRBD2|TRBV11-1|TRBJ2-7
TGTGCCAGCAGCTTACCAACGGGAGGGGAGCAGTACTTC
CASSLPTGGEQYF
>.|TRBD2|TRBV5-1|TRBJ2-3
TGCGCCAGCAGAACGAGCGGGGGTTTCGATACGCAGTATTTT
CASRTSGGFDTQYF
>.|TRBD2|TRBV28|TRBJ2-7
TGTGCCAGCAGTTTATCACGGGAGCGGGGCCACGAGCAGTACTTC
CASSLSRERGHEQYF
>.|.|TRBV5-6|TRBJ2-7
TGTGCCAGCAGCTTGCGAGGGTTCAGGGGCGAGCAGTACTTC
CASSLRGFRGEQYF
>.|.|TRBV21-1|TRBJ2-5
TGTGCCAGCAGCACCCCGGCGTCCGACAGGCGCTGGACGCAAGAGACCCAGTACTTC
CASSTPASDRRWTQETQYF
>.|TRBD1|TRBV19|TRBJ1-1
TGTGCCAGTAGTTTCGCCGGGACAGGGTTTACCACTGAAGCTTTCTTT
CASSFAGTGFTTEAFF
>.|TRBD2|TRBV4-2|TRBJ2-5
TGTGCCAGCAGCCAAGGAACTAGCGGTGAGACCCAGTACTTC
CASSQGTSGETQYF
>.|.|TRBV18|TRBJ2-1
TGTGCCAGCTCACCACCGCACAGCTCCTACAATGAGCAGTTCTTC
CASSPPHSSYNEQFF
>.|.|TRBV18|TRBJ2-1
TGTGCCAGCTCATCTCTTATCAGGGAGGATGAGCAGTTCTTC
CASSSLIREDEQFF
>.|.|TRBV5-8|TRBJ2-1
TGTGCCAGCAGTGTCCTCGCGTATGAGCAGTTCTTC
CASSVLAYEQFF
>.|TRBD2|TRBV5-1|TRBJ2-1
TGCGCCAGCAGCCCGACGACTTCGACTAGCGGGAGGAATGAGCAGTTCTTC
CASSPTTSTSGRNEQFF
>.|.|TRBV7-9|TRBJ2-1
TGTGCCAGCGGAGGGACAGGGGGATATCTAGCGGGAGACTACAATGAGCAGTTCTTC
CASGGTGGYLAGDYNEQFF
>.|TRBD1|TRBV19|TRBJ2-6
TGTGCCACCCAGACAGGGACCACTTTCTCTGGGGCCAACGTCCTGACTTTC
CATQTGTTFSGANVLTF
>.|TRBD2|TRBV5-1|TRBJ2-1
TGCGCCAGCAGCTTGGCGGCTAGCGGGGGGGCCAGGGAGCAGTTCTTC
CASSLAASGGAREQFF
>.|.|TRBV7-9|TRBJ2-7
TGTGCCAGCAGCCTTATGGGGGCGCAGGGGAATGGCTACGAGCAGTACTTC
CASSLMGAQGNGYEQYF
>once|.|TRBV5-4|TRBJ2-1
TGTGCCAGCAGCTTGCAGCGGTACAATGAGCAGTTCTTC
CASSLQRYNEQFF
>.|.|TRBV9|TRBJ1-2
TGTGCCAGCAGCGCCTCCCCTACAGGGTTCTACTATGGCTACACCTTC
CASSASPTGFYYGYTF
>.|TRBD1|TRBV7-2|TRBJ2-5
TGTGCCAGCAGCCCACAGGGGGGCCGAGGGGAGACCCAGTACTTC
CASSPQGGRGETQYF